These T cell receptor beta chains were read from a single sample in a study of blood T cells in healthy people across ages. One entry per CDR3 protein, called by TCRdb with MiXCR from the 5' RACE reads. The sample has 660,000 or so distinct CDR3 sequences; 58% are singletons. The sample taken for sequencing was blood. These receptors were obtained from a man in his fifties or sixties in good health. Both conserved end residues are part of each CDR3. Fields, in order: V gene, CDR3 protein.

>TRBV5-1
CASNSGDYTDTQYF
>TRBV20-1
CSARPTGEETQYF
>TRBV10-2
CASSDPSPGKEAFF
>TRBV20-1
CSATGGGPGRDTQYF
>TRBV5-5
CASSLRQFSYEQYF
>TRBV10-2
CASSEPGDIPGEQYF
>TRBV7-2
CASSLAGADYGYTF
>TRBV29-1
CSVALGPAGTQETQFF
>TRBV6-1
CASSAPGHYGYTF
>TRBV20-1
CSASRSETQYF
>TRBV3-1
CASSQEAGVYNEQFF
>TRBV9
CASSVGSGGSPYNEQFF
>TRBV12-3/TRBV12-4
CASSLVASGLSAKNIQYF
>TRBV4-2
CASSQDSFGGLAGAVSYNEQFF
>TRBV5-1
CASSLDSEEQYF
>TRBV5-5
CASSPGTFYNEQFF
>TRBV12-3/TRBV12-4
CASRPAGAGTYNEQFF
>TRBV12-3/TRBV12-4
CASSWTSGGANEQFF
>TRBV27
CASSVRPTHGYTF
>TRBV28
CASSLGQVRGTDTQYF
>TRBV9
CASSPGLAGGFSTDTQYF
>TRBV7-9
CASSFGQGAGMAKNIQYF
>TRBV29-1
CSVGSGASYEQYF
>TRBV24-1
CATSDLAAGRLQETQYF
>TRBV12-3/TRBV12-4
CASSPGQGLEKLFF
>TRBV29-1
CSVQNQGGETQYF
>TRBV20-1
CSAPTSGGRPDTQYF
>TRBV14
CASSQVPTGSKNIQYF
>TRBV2
CASSVGTSSAETQYF
>TRBV28
CASRLQGRYGYTF
>TRBV27
CASSRRPGQGAQETQYF
>TRBV12-3/TRBV12-4
CASSQGARGYGYTF
>TRBV21-1
CASSKKPSGGVRNEQFF
>TRBV5-1
CASMPTGDSYNEQFF
>TRBV7-9
CASSHLDRAYNEQFF
>TRBV6-2/TRBV6-3
CASSSWDSLSPLHF
>TRBV5-1
CASSQGLVVQETQYF
>TRBV5-5
CASSLVPSNQPQHF
>TRBV6-5
CASSRGLPTNNQPQHF
>TRBV5-1
CASRGGQMNYGYTF
>TRBV27
CASGQFVGAKNIQYF